The clone carrying this T cell receptor beta chain was seen more than once but under ten times. Its antigen remains unknown. The sample belongs to a study of CD8+ T cells in alopecia areata. On the study more broadly: Those treated were given oral tofacitinib at 5 to 10 mg twice daily.

The CDR3 loop spans 15 amino acids. The V gene lost 0 bases and the J gene lost 4 bases, with 11 bases spanning the gap. Per the germline V gene, CDR1 is SGDLS and CDR2 is YYNGEE. Treatment described: oral pan-JAK inhibitor, 5-10 mg twice daily. Cell sorting was applied to PBMCs, and CD4+ and CD8+ T cells were collected. Notes on the study in general: Treatment with tofacitinib significantly lowered scalp clonality and reduced expanded CD8+ clones among the top 100. Persistence during tofacitinib was seen for many expanded lesional clones in scalp and blood.

Following RNA extraction, reverse transcription yielded cDNA that acted as the sequencing template. The protocol was immunoSEQ multiplex PCR, while the TCRdb copy is restricted to in-frame clones and leaves out a portion. Among approximately 300,000 clones listed, 55% to 75% were seen once. The input for sequencing was CD4+ T cells sorted from blood, taken at week 24, from a patient treated with tofacitinib. This chain joins TRBV9 and TRBJ1-5, with D uncertain. This clonotype was obtained from a human donor with alopecia areata. The CDR3 sequence is CASSVEPADNQPQHF. The CDR3 nucleotides are TGTGCCAGCAGCGTAGAACCGGCAGATAATCAGCCCCAGCATTTT.